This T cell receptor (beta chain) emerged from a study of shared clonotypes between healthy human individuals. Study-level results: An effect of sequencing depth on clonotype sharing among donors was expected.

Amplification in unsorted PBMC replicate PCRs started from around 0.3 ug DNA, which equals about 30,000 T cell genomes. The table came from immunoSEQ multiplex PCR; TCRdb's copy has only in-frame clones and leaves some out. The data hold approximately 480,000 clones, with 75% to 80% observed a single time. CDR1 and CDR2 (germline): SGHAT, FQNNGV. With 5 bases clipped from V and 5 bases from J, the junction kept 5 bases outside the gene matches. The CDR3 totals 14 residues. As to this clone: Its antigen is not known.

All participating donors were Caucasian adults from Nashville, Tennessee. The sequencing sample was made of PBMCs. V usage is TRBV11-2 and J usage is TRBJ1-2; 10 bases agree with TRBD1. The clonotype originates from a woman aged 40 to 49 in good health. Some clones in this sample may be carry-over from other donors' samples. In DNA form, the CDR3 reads TGTGCCAGCAGCCCCGTGGGACAGGGGTATGGCTACACCTTC. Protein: CASSPVGQGYGYTF.